This is a list of T cell receptor beta chains from one sample in a study of blood T cell repertoires in COVID-19. Clones were read by immunoSEQ multiplex PCR, and TCRdb kept only the in-frame ones, dropping some. The sample lists roughly 200,000 clones, approximately 85% occurring once. Material: peripheral blood. All receptors come from a woman aged 55 to 70 with acute or convalescent COVID-19. The conserved cysteine and the conserved F or W are not part of the CDR3 here. The D gene is left open where the match is weak.

d_gene,j_gene,v_gene,CDR3aa
TRBD2,TRBJ2-7,TRBV7-9,ASSLAQGLSSYEQY
TRBD2,TRBJ2-1,TRBV7-9,ASSTTLAGASYNEQF
.,TRBJ1-1,TRBV5-1,ASSLDDTWNTEAF
TRBD2,TRBJ2-1,TRBV15,ATSTRSGGYNEQF
TRBD2,TRBJ2-3,TRBV30,AWSGTSGKGTDTQY
.,TRBJ1-1,TRBV3-1/TRBV3-2,ASSQDPGLTEAF
TRBD2,TRBJ2-2,TRBV5-1,ASSLGPAGVDGELF
TRBD1,TRBJ1-3,TRBV28,ASSPGQTLSGNTIY
.,TRBJ1-2,TRBV28,ASSLSAGLSGYT
TRBD2,TRBJ2-1,TRBV4-1,ASSPGLAGAVEQF
.,TRBJ1-6,TRBV5-1,ASSADSSYNSPLH